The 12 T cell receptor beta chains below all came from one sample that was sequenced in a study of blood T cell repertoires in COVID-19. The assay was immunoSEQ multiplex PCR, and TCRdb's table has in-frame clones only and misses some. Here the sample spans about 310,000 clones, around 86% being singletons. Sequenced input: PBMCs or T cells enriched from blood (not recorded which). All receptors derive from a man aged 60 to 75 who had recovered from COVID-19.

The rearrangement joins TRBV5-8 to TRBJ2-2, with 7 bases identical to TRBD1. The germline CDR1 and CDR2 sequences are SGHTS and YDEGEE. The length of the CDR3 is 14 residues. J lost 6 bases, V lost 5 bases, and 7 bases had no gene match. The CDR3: CASRQPQGPGELFF. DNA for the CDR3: TGTGCCAGCAGACAGCCACAGGGGCCCGGGGAGCTGTTTTTT.

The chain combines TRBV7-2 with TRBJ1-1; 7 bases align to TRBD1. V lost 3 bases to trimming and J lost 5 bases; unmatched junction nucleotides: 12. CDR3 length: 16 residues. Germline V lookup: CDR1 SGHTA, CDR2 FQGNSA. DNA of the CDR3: TGTGCCAGCAGCTTGCAGCAAGGGGGCGGCGCGACTGAAGCTTTCTTT. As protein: CASSLQQGGGATEAFF.

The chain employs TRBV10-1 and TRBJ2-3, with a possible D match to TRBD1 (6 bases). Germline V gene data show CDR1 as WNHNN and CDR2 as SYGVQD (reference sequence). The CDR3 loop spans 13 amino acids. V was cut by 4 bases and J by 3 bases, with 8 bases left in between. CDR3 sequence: CASSGGGTDTQYF. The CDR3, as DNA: TGCGCCAGCAGTGGAGGGGGTACAGATACGCAGTATTTT.

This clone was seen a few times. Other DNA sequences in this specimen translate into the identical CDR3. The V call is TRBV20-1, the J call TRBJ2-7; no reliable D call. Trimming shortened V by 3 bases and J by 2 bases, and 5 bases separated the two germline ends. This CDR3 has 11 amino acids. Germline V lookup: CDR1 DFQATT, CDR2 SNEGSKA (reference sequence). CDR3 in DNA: TGCAGTGCTAGGGGCCCCTACGAGCAGTACTTC. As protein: CSARGPYEQYF.

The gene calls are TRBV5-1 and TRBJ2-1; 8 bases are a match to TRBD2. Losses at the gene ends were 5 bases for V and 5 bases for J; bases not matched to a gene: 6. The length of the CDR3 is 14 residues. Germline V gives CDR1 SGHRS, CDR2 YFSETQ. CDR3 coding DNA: TGCGCCAGCAGGGTAGCGGGGAAAGACAATGAGCAGTTCTTC. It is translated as CASRVAGKDNEQFF.

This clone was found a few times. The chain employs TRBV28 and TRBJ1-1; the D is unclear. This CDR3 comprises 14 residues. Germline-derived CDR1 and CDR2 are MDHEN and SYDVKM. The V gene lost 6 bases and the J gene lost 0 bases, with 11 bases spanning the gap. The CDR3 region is CASRTQVVNTEAFF. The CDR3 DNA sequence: TGTGCCAGCAGAACGCAGGTTGTGAACACTGAAGCTTTCTTT.

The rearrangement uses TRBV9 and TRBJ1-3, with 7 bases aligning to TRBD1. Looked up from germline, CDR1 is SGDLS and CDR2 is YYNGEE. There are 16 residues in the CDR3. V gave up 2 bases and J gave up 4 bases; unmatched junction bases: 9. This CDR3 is CASSVGQGVGGNTIYF. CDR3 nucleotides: TGTGCCAGCAGCGTCGGCCAGGGGGTAGGAGGAAACACCATATATTTT.

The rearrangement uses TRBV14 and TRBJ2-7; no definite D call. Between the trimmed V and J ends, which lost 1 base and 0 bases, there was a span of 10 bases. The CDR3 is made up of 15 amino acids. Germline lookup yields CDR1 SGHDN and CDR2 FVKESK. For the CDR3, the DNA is TGTGCCAGCAGCCAAGCGGCTAGGCCCTCCTACGAGCAGTACTTC. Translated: CASSQAARPSYEQYF.

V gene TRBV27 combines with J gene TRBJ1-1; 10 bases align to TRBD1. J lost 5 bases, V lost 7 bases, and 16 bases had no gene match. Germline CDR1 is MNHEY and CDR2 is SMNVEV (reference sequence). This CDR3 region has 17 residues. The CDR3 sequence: CASNRWARQGASTEAFF. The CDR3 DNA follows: TGTGCCAGCAATCGTTGGGCACGACAGGGGGCGTCTACTGAAGCTTTCTTT.

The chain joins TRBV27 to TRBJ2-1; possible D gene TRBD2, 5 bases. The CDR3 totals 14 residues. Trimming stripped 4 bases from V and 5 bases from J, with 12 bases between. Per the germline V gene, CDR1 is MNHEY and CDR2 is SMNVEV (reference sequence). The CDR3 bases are TGTGCCAGCAGTTATCGCGGGCCTAACAATGAGCAGTTCTTC. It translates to CASSYRGPNNEQFF.

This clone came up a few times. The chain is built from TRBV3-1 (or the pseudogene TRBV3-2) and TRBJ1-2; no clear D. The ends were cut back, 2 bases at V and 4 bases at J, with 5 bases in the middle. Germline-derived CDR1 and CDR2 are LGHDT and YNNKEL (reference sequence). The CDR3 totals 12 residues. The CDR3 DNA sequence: TGTGCCAGCAGCCAACTAGGCTATGGCTACACCTTC. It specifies CASSQLGYGYTF.

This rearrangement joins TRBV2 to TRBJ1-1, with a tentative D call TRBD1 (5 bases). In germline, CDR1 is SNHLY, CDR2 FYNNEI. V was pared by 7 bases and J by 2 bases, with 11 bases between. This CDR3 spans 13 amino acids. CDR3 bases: TGTGCCAGCACCACGCAGGGAAACACTGAAGCTTTCTTT. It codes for CASTTQGNTEAFF.